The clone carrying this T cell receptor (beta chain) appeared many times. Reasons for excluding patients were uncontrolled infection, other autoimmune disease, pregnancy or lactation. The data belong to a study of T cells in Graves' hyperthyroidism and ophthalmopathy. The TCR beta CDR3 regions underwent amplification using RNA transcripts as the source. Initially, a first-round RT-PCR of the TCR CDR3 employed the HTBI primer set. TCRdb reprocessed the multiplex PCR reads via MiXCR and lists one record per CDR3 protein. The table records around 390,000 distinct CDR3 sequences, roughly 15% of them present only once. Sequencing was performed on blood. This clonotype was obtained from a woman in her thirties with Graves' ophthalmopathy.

CDR3 nucleotide sequence: TGCGCCAGCAGCTTGTTGAGTCCAGACAGGGGGGTTACTGAAGCTTTCTTT. This translates into CASSLLSPDRGVTEAFF. The chain uses TRBV5-1 and TRBJ1-1, with TRBD1 matching over 9 bases. J lost 5 bases, V lost 1 base, and 12 bases had no gene match. Germline CDR1 is SGHRS and CDR2 is YFSETQ. CDR3 length: 17 residues. The entire variable domain, with the rest obtained from reference TRBV5-1 and TRBJ1-1, is as follows: KAGVTQTPRYLIKTRGQQVTLSCSPISGHRSVSWYQQTPGQGLQFLFEYFSETQRNKGNFPGRFSGRQFSNSRSEMNVSTLELGDSALYLCASSLLSPDRGVTEAFFGQGTRLTVV.